The clone carrying this TCR beta chain has a count of ten or more. Its antigen remains unknown. In germline, CDR1 is MNHNY, CDR2 SVGAGI (reference sequence). This CDR3 is 14 amino acids long. V dropped 2 bases and J dropped 4 bases, with 11 bases sitting between them. Amplification targeted the TCR beta CDR3 regions, with RNA transcripts as the source material. HTBI-primed RT-PCR formed the first round, and a multiplex PCR formed the second. TCRdb called the multiplex PCR reads again in MiXCR, with one record for every CDR3 protein. The table records 660,000 or so distinct CDR3 sequences, 35% to 50% of them present only once. The sample originates from a study of Graves' ophthalmopathy and Graves' hyperthyroidism. Findings and limits, study-wide: Sensitivity of about 70% and specificity of roughly 78% were achieved by the model that predicted ophthalmopathy progression. Ophthalmopathy was separated from stable hyperthyroidism by a 13-signature model with roughly 91% sensitivity and roughly 84% specificity.

The study excluded patients with other autoimmune diseases, uncontrolled infections, pregnancy or lactation. The sequence derives from an adult man with Graves' ophthalmopathy. This chain uses TRBV6-6 with TRBJ2-5, with D uncertain. Sequencing input: peripheral blood. CDR3 DNA: TGTGCCAGCAGTTACCCAGGTTGGAGAGAGACCCAGTACTTC. Amino acid sequence: CASSYPGWRETQYF.